This T cell receptor (beta chain) is from a study of T cell responses to AZD1222 COVID-19 vaccine. Some clones are missing from TCRdb's copy, which holds only in-frame ones; the method was immunoSEQ multiplex PCR. The sample holds 90,000 to 130,000 clones, 86% seen once. This CDR3 is 15 amino acids long. Germline V gene data show CDR1 as SGHVS and CDR2 as FNYEAQ. V was clipped by 3 bases and J by 6 bases, with 17 bases between them. Study findings and constraints: Among the donors, most were white British and more were female, and clonal diversity was possibly underestimated. Two AZD1222 doses significantly raised spike-specific TCR breadth and depth over controls.

As for this clone: Antigen specificity is unknown.

The chain combines TRBV7-6 with TRBJ1-1; a possible D gene is TRBD1 (5 bases). This clonotype was obtained from an adult in good health. The sample was peripheral blood, taken on day 0 of AZD1222 vaccination. CDR3 sequence: CASSFDGGKGAEAFF. CDR3 sequence (DNA): TGTGCCAGCAGCTTTGACGGGGGAAAAGGGGCTGAAGCTTTCTTT.